Below, 31 T cell receptor beta chains from the same sample are listed, as sequenced in a study of CD8 T cells in ankylosing spondylitis. MiXCR, run by TCRdb on the 5' RACE reads, gives a single entry per CDR3 protein. The sample records a few hundred thousand distinct CDR3 sequences, under 25% being singletons. Sequences were obtained from blood, either unsorted or a sorted T cell fraction (not recorded which). These receptors were taken from a female donor with ankylosing spondylitis or in good health (not recorded which).

This chain connects TRBV20-1 to TRBJ1-5; the match to TRBD1 covers 10 bases. Germline CDR1 and CDR2: DFQATT and SNEGSKA (reference sequence). V gave up 6 bases and J gave up 2 bases; unmatched junction bases: 10. The CDR3 length is 16 residues. The chain's CDR3 is CSAAGTGAWGNQPQHF. The CDR3 bases are TGCAGTGCCGCAGGGACAGGGGCTTGGGGCAATCAGCCCCAGCATTTT.

This chain uses TRBV3-1 with TRBJ2-5; TRBD1 agrees at 11 bases. Germline CDR1 LGHDT, CDR2 YNNKEL (reference sequence). This CDR3 spans 15 amino acids. Trimming took 6 bases from V and 5 from J; bases not matched to a gene: 8. This chain's CDR3 is CASRTGTGGWETQYF. The CDR3, as DNA: TGTGCCAGCAGGACCGGGACAGGGGGTTGGGAGACCCAGTACTTC.

This clonotype was counted between two and nine times. This sequence joins TRBV28 and TRBJ2-5; D is undetermined. The CDR3 extends over 14 amino acids. The ends were cut back, 6 bases at V and 1 base at J, with 12 bases in the middle. CDR1 and CDR2 from the germline V gene are MDHEN and SYDVKM. The CDR3 loop is CASSLVGSQETQYF. In DNA form, the CDR3 reads TGTGCCAGCAGCCTCGTGGGCAGCCAAGAGACCCAGTACTTC.

The J gene is TRBJ2-7, the V gene TRBV18, with 8 bases identical to TRBD1. The germline V gene encodes CDR1 KGHSH and CDR2 LQKENI. With V trimmed by 3 bases and J by 3 bases, 7 bases remained unmatched. The CDR3 runs to 15 residues. CDR3 nucleotides: TGTGCCAGCTCACCTAACGGACAGGGTGACTACGAGCAGTACTTC. Protein product: CASSPNGQGDYEQYF.

J is TRBJ2-3 and V is TRBV4-1, with D maybe TRBD2 (5 bases). Deletions cut 0 bases from V and 2 bases from J, with 9 bases between. The CDR3 has 15 amino acids. CDR1 MGHRA and CDR2 YSYEKL come from the germline V gene. CDR3 in DNA: TGCGCCAGCAGCCAAGATGAGCTAGCCACAGATACGCAGTATTTT. It specifies CASSQDELATDTQYF.

V gene TRBV11-2 combines with J gene TRBJ1-1; 8 bases fit TRBD1. The J segment lost 5 bases and the V segment lost 7 bases, leaving 9 bases of the junction unmatched. Germline V lookup: CDR1 SGHAT, CDR2 FQNNGV. This CDR3 comprises 14 residues. This CDR3 reads CASTQQGGKTEAFF. The CDR3, as DNA: TGTGCCAGCACCCAACAGGGGGGGAAAACTGAAGCTTTCTTT.

This clonotype has just a few counts. The chain uses TRBV5-4 and TRBJ2-5; tentatively, D is TRBD1 or TRBD2 (5 bases each). Trimming stripped 1 base from V and 2 bases from J, with 9 bases between. The CDR3 sequence is 14 residues long. Germline values: CDR1 SGHNT, CDR2 YYREEE (reference sequence). DNA for the CDR3: TGTGCCAGCAGCTTGTACGGGGCTCAAGAGACCCAGTACTTC. Protein: CASSLYGAQETQYF. The whole variable domain, remainder taken from reference TRBV5-4 and TRBJ2-5, is ETGVTQSPTHLIKTRGQQVTLRCSSQSGHNTVSWYQQALGQGPQFIFQYYREEENGRGNFPPRFSGLQFPNYSSELNVNALELDDSALYLCASSLYGAQETQYFGPGTRLLVL.

The V gene is TRBV20-1, the J gene TRBJ2-3; unclear D gene. V shed 3 bases and J shed 6 bases, with 10 bases lying between them. The CDR3 consists of 12 residues. Germline V gene sequence: CDR1 DFQATT, CDR2 SNEGSKA (reference sequence). The CDR3 DNA reads TGCAGTGCTAGTCTGAGTTCGGATACGCAGTATTTT. Translation gives CSASLSSDTQYF.

This clonotype was seen a handful of times. The chain recombines TRBV6-2 or TRBV6-3 with TRBJ2-7, with a weak D call TRBD2 (5 bases). The germline V and J ends were trimmed by 0 bases and 8 bases, with 11 bases remaining between them. From germline, CDR1 is MNHEY and CDR2 SVGEGT. There are 13 residues in the CDR3. The chain's CDR3 is CASSYSREGQQYF. As DNA, the CDR3 is TGTGCCAGCAGTTACTCCCGAGAGGGCCAGCAGTACTTC.

This clonotype was counted a few times. V gene TRBV7-8 combines with J gene TRBJ2-5; D is unresolved. Germline assignment: CDR1 SGHVS and CDR2 FQNEAQ. The CDR3 contains 13 residues. Trimming shortened V by 5 bases and J by 2 bases, and 9 bases separated the two germline ends. The CDR3 sequence: CASSPMIQETQYF. DNA for the CDR3: TGTGCCAGCAGCCCTATGATACAAGAGACCCAGTACTTC.

The sample holds a few counts of this clonotype. The chain has TRBV7-3 and TRBJ2-1; D gene uncertain. V lost 5 bases to trimming and J lost 6 bases, with 14 bases between them. The germline V gene encodes CDR1 SGHTA and CDR2 FQGTGA. This CDR3 comprises 14 residues. The CDR3 DNA reads as TGTGCCAGCAGCATGATGGGCAGCCGCAATGAGCAGTTCTTC. This gives the protein CASSMMGSRNEQFF.

The chain is built from TRBV19 and TRBJ2-7; tentatively, D is TRBD2 (6 bases). Germline CDR1 and CDR2: LNHDA and SQIVND (reference sequence). The CDR3 contains 17 residues. Trimming left V 6 bases short and J 3 bases short, with 24 bases between. CDR3 coding DNA: TGTGCCAGTAGCTTCTCACCCCCCAAGACGGGGGACTACGAGCAGTACTTC. Protein sequence: CASSFSPPKTGDYEQYF.

This clonotype showed up many times. This rearrangement joins TRBV20-1 to TRBJ2-7, with 9 positions matching TRBD2. The germline gives CDR1 DFQATT, CDR2 SNEGSKA (reference sequence). The CDR3 loop spans 13 amino acids. J gave up 2 bases and V 6 bases, and 5 bases lay outside the gene matches. This chain's CDR3 is CSATTSGAYEQYF. CDR3 sequence (DNA): TGCAGTGCCACGACTAGCGGAGCCTACGAGCAGTACTTC.

This clonotype has at least ten counts. This chain uses TRBV7-2 with TRBJ2-2; no definite D call. This CDR3 has 12 amino acids. The germline gives CDR1 SGHTA, CDR2 FQGNSA. V lost 4 bases and J lost 7, with 7 bases in between. The CDR3 here is CASSSRDGELFF. The CDR3 DNA follows: TGTGCCAGCAGCTCCAGAGACGGGGAGCTGTTTTTT.

The CDR3 spells CASSLVGLATNTQYF. The CDR3 region has the DNA TGTGCCAGCAGCTTAGTTGGACTAGCTACAAATACGCAGTATTTT. The V call is TRBV7-2, the J call TRBJ2-3; 8 nucleotides match TRBD2. J was trimmed by 7 bases and V by 1 base; bases with no gene match: 7. The CDR3 loop spans 15 amino acids. Germline CDR1 SGHTA, CDR2 FQGNSA.

This sequence joins TRBV6-2 or TRBV6-3 and TRBJ2-2, with D tentatively TRBD1 (5 bases). Trimming left V 7 bases short and J 3 bases short, with 12 bases between. The CDR3 runs 14 residues. CDR1 is MNHEY, CDR2 SVGEGT, per germline. CDR3 region: CASNAGKDTGELFF. CDR3 DNA: TGTGCCAGCAATGCAGGGAAAGACACCGGGGAGCTGTTTTTT.

This chain connects TRBV19 to TRBJ1-2; D unclear. The CDR3 covers 13 residues. From germline, CDR1 is LNHDA and CDR2 SQIVND (reference sequence). V lost 5 bases, J lost 3 bases, and 10 bases lay in between. Here the CDR3 DNA reads TGTGCCAGTAGTCTTCATCCGGACTATGGCTACACCTTC. It specifies CASSLHPDYGYTF.

The rearrangement uses TRBV6-1 and TRBJ2-3; 7 bases fit TRBD1. The CDR3 runs 15 residues. V gave up 8 bases and J gave up 0 bases; unmatched junction bases: 8. Germline values: CDR1 MNHNS, CDR2 SASEGT. As DNA, the CDR3 is TGTGCCAGCCGCTTCAAGGGGGCTAGCACAGATACGCAGTATTTT. Its protein is CASRFKGASTDTQYF.

This clonotype was observed many times. The chain combines TRBV20-1 with TRBJ2-3; D call uncertain. The ends were cut back, 1 base at V and 10 bases at J, with 18 bases in the middle. Looked up from germline, CDR1 is DFQATT and CDR2 is SNEGSKA (reference sequence). CDR3 length equals 14 residues. The CDR3 DNA sequence: TGCAGTGCTAGAGTCCAACCGCTTCTTGAGGCGCAGTATTTT. This gives the protein CSARVQPLLEAQYF.

This clonotype was picked up a small number of times. An end of the junction does not agree with germline; a read error may underlie this. This chain links TRBV7-9 with TRBJ2-1; tentatively, D is TRBD1 or TRBD2 (5 bases each). The CDR3 consists of 15 residues. In germline, CDR1 is SEHNR, CDR2 FQNEAQ (reference sequence). The CDR3 nucleotides read TGTGCCAGCAGCTTAAGGGGACGGTCCTCCAATGAGCAGTTCTTC. Translation gives CASSLRGRSSNEQFF.

The chain recombines TRBV10-3 with TRBJ2-5; 14 bases map to TRBD2. Trimming removed 4 bases from V and 5 bases from J; junction bases left unmatched: 6. This CDR3 spans 16 amino acids. Germline V gene lookup returns CDR1 ENHRY and CDR2 SYGVKD. The DNA for the CDR3 is TGTGCCATCAGTGCGACTAGCGGGAGGGCCGATGAGACCCAGTACTTC. This translates into CAISATSGRADETQYF.

The chain links TRBV7-2 to TRBJ2-2; TRBD2 is a possible D gene (5 bases). V was cut by 2 bases and J by 2 bases, with 15 bases left in between. This CDR3 comprises 17 residues. CDR1 and CDR2 (germline): SGHTA, FQGNSA. In nucleotides, the CDR3 is TGTGCCAGCAGCTTATCATTGGTCAGCGGCAACACCGGGGAGCTGTTTTTT. It translates to CASSLSLVSGNTGELFF.

The V call is TRBV12-3 or TRBV12-4, the J call TRBJ2-5; a weak D match, TRBD1 (5 bases). Trimming removed 2 bases from V and 2 bases from J, with 12 bases in between. The CDR3 covers 15 residues. CDR3 sequence: CASSLRKGRQETQYF. CDR3 sequence (DNA): TGTGCCAGCAGTTTACGTAAGGGGCGGCAAGAGACCCAGTACTTC.

This clonotype appeared a few times. The CDR3 spells CASSLPGGLGDTQYF. As DNA, the CDR3 is TGCGCCAGCAGCTTACCGGGAGGGCTGGGGGATACGCAGTATTTT. This chain connects TRBV5-1 to TRBJ2-3, with TRBD2 matching over 8 bases. This CDR3 contains 15 residues. Germline CDR1 reads SGHRS; CDR2 reads YFSETQ. V lost 2 bases and J lost 6; bases outside the gene matches: 8.

The chain employs TRBV7-2 and TRBJ2-1; D might be TRBD1 (6 bases). The V end was cut by 5 bases, the J end by 3 bases, with 14 bases between. The CDR3 consists of 15 residues. Germline CDR1 SGHTA, CDR2 FQGNSA. The chain's CDR3 is CASSPSQGLYNEQFF. The CDR3 nucleotides read TGTGCCAGCAGCCCTTCCCAGGGGCTCTACAATGAGCAGTTCTTC.

Here the CDR3 DNA reads TGTGCTAGTGGCCCGACAGGGAACCACTACGAGCAGTACTTC. It translates to CASGPTGNHYEQYF. The chain employs TRBV12-5 and TRBJ2-7; 7 positions agree with TRBD1. Germline CDR1 and CDR2: LGHNT and FRNRAP. The CDR3 is 14 residues long. The ends lost 6 bases at V and 3 bases at J; junction bases unmatched: 8.

This chain joins TRBV7-2 and TRBJ2-7; D call uncertain. V gave up 1 base and J gave up 5 bases, with 9 bases separating them. This CDR3 region has 13 residues. Germline CDR1 SGHTA, CDR2 FQGNSA. In nucleotides, the CDR3 is TGTGCCAGCAGCTTAGAGAGGCTAAACGAGCAGTACTTC. Amino acid sequence: CASSLERLNEQYF.

This clonotype has at least ten counts. The genes are TRBV12-3 or TRBV12-4 and TRBJ2-7; D is perhaps TRBD1 (5 bases). CDR3 length: 13 residues. V shed 3 bases and J shed 2 bases, with 8 bases lying between them. The CDR3 sequence is CASSLGRAYEQYF. The CDR3 DNA sequence: TGTGCCAGCAGTTTGGGCAGGGCCTACGAGCAGTACTTC.

This clonotype was observed at least ten times. The chain combines TRBV12-3 or TRBV12-4 with TRBJ2-5; a weak D match, TRBD2 (7 bases). The CDR3 sequence is 13 residues long. Trimming stripped 8 bases from V and 5 bases from J, with 15 bases between. CDR3 residues: CASSRGGVETQYF. CDR3 nucleotides: TGTGCCAGCTCCCGCGGGGGCGTGGAGACCCAGTACTTC.

This chain uses TRBV6-1 with TRBJ1-1; weak D call: TRBD1 (6 bases). The V and J ends lost 6 bases and 7 bases respectively, with 15 bases between them. The CDR3 has 13 residues. CDR1 is MNHNS, CDR2 SASEGT, per germline. In DNA, the CDR3 is TGTGCCAGCAGCCTACAGGGTATCAGTGAAGCTTTCTTT. Translation: CASSLQGISEAFF.

This clonotype was counted a few times. The rearrangement uses TRBV3-1 and TRBJ1-5; a possible D gene is TRBD1 (5 bases). V lost 4 bases and J 7 bases, leaving 17 bases between the germline ends. Per the germline V gene, CDR1 is LGHDT and CDR2 is YNNKEL (reference sequence). CDR3 length: 15 amino acids. The CDR3 loop is CASSRGREGRQPQHF. In nucleotides, the CDR3 is TGTGCCAGCAGCCGAGGCAGGGAGGGCCGGCAGCCCCAGCATTTT.